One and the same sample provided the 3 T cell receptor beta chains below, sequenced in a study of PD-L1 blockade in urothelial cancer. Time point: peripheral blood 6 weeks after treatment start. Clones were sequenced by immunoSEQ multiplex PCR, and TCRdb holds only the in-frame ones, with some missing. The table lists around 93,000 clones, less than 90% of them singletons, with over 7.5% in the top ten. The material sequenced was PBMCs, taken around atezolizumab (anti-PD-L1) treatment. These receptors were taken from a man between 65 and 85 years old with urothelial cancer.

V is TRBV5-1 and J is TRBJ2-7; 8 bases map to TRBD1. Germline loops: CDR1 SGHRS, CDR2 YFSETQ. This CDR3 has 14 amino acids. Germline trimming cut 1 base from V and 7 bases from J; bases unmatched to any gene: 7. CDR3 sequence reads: CASSLLGTGGEQYF. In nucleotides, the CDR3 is TGCGCCAGCAGCTTGTTGGGGACAGGAGGAGAGCAGTACTTC.

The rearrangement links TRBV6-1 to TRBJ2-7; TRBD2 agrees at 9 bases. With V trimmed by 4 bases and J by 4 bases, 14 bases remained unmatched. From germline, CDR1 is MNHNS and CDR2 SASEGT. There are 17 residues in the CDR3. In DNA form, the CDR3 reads TGTGCCAGCAGTGGAAGTTTGGAGCGGGAGGAACCATACGAGCAGTACTTC. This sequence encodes CASSGSLEREEPYEQYF.

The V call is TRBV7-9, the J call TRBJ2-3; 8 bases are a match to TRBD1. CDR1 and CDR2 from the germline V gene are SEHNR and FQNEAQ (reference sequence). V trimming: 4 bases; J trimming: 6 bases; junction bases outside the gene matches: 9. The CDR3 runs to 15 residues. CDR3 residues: CASSSPQGARDTQYF. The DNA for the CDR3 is TGTGCCAGCAGCTCGCCCCAGGGGGCTAGGGATACGCAGTATTTT.